Each of the 8 T cell receptor beta chains below was sequenced from the same sample in a study of T cells after yellow fever vaccination. A single record per CDR3 protein comes from TCRdb applying MiXCR to the 5' RACE reads. The repertoire holds 200,000 to 250,000 distinct CDR3 sequences, 6% to 7.5% seen once, with about 0.85% in the top ten. Sample: CD4+ T cells sorted from PBMCs, taken 15 days after the yellow fever booster vaccination. All receptors derive from a man younger than 40 who received the YFV17D yellow fever vaccine.

This clonotype was detected many times. The genes are TRBV20-1 and TRBJ2-7; TRBD2 agrees at 10 bases. The junction had 5 bases not matched to a gene; V was cut back by 2 bases and J by 1 base. This CDR3 region has 15 residues. In germline, CDR1 is DFQATT, CDR2 SNEGSKA (reference sequence). CDR3 protein: CSARNSGRTSYEQYF. As DNA, the CDR3 is TGCAGTGCTAGAAATAGCGGGAGGACTTCCTACGAGCAGTACTTC.

In its sample, this clonotype was seen many times. This sequence joins TRBV20-1 and TRBJ2-7; 7 positions agree with TRBD1. The CDR3 loop spans 12 amino acids. The germline V gene has CDR1 DFQATT and CDR2 SNEGSKA (reference sequence). With V trimmed by 6 bases and J by 2 bases, 4 bases remained unmatched. The CDR3 reads CSAPTGAYEQYF. CDR3 sequence (DNA): TGCAGTGCCCCCACAGGGGCCTACGAGCAGTACTTC.

This clonotype was observed a handful of times. The rearrangement links TRBV12-3 or TRBV12-4 to TRBJ2-2; D remains unclear. V was shortened by 0 bases and J by 2 bases, with 7 bases between the two germline ends. CDR3 length equals 15 residues. CDR3 sequence (DNA): TGTGCCAGCAGTTTAGCGCCCAGTAACACCGGGGAGCTGTTTTTT. It codes for CASSLAPSNTGELFF.

The chain has TRBV7-2 and TRBJ2-7; D is ambiguous. V lost 0 bases to trimming and J lost 3 bases, with 9 bases between them. The CDR3 spans 14 residues. Germline V gives CDR1 SGHTA, CDR2 FQGNSA. The CDR3 sequence: CASSLASESYEQYF. The CDR3 nucleotides read TGTGCCAGCAGCTTAGCGTCCGAGAGCTACGAGCAGTACTTC.

There are a few counts of this clonotype. This rearrangement joins TRBV12-3 or TRBV12-4 to TRBJ2-1, with TRBD2 matching 10 bases. The CDR3 loop spans 19 amino acids. The ends lost 6 bases at V and 0 bases at J; junction bases unmatched: 14. CDR3 DNA sequence: TGTGCCAGCAGAGGCCCACTAGCGGGAAGTATAAGCTCCTACAATGAGCAGTTCTTC. Translation: CASRGPLAGSISSYNEQFF.

This clonotype was found many times. The J gene is TRBJ2-3, the V gene TRBV20-1, with D perhaps TRBD1 (6 bases). Germline loops: CDR1 DFQATT, CDR2 SNEGSKA (reference sequence). Trimming stripped 3 bases from V and 2 bases from J, with 9 bases between. There are 13 residues in the CDR3. The CDR3 sequence is CSASQGSTDTQYF. The CDR3 DNA sequence: TGCAGTGCTAGTCAGGGGTCCACAGATACGCAGTATTTT.

This clonotype was observed at least ten times. The chain combines TRBV18 with TRBJ2-5, with D possibly TRBD1 on 6 matching bases. The V gene's germline CDR1 is KGHSH and CDR2 LQKENI. The CDR3 runs to 14 residues. Trimming removed 3 bases from V and 10 bases from J, with 18 bases in between. The CDR3 sequence is CASSPADSPLGQYF. The DNA of the CDR3 is TGTGCCAGCTCACCGGCGGACAGCCCCTTGGGCCAGTACTTC.

This clonotype was counted between two and nine times. The rearrangement uses TRBV10-2 and TRBJ2-5; 10 bases match TRBD1. The V segment lost 6 bases and the J segment 5 bases; nucleotides outside the gene matches: 3. The CDR3 extends over 13 amino acids. Germline V CDR1 and CDR2: WSHSY, SAAADI. The CDR3 nucleotides read TGCGCCAGCAGGACAGGGGGCGCGGAGACCCAGTACTTC. It yields the protein CASRTGGAETQYF.